This T cell receptor beta chain stems from a study of blood T cell repertoires in COVID-19. Across the whole study: The samples span acute and convalescent COVID-19 from the United States, Italy and Spain. The cDNA or gDNA used as material had been derived from T cells, B-cell-depleted T cells, or PBMCs.

Authors' data handling: Estimated nucleated cell counts came from reference gene primer amplification. Clones were read by immunoSEQ multiplex PCR, and TCRdb kept only the in-frame ones, dropping some. D and trimming come from the DNA, and the V and J calls and clone size come from that table. The table includes under 95,000 clones, roughly 88% detected once. CDR1 and CDR2 from the germline V gene are SNHLY and FYNNEI. The CDR3 contains 14 residues. The V end lost 5 bases, the J end lost 0 bases, and 8 bases lay between the germline ends. The V and J genes are TRBV2 and TRBJ1-5, with D unclear. The source is a human donor in a cohort sampled during active COVID-19. Sequenced: peripheral blood. The CDR3 sequence: CASSQVYSNQPQHF. In DNA, the CDR3 is TGTGCCAGCAGTCAAGTGTATAGCAATCAGCCCCAGCATTTT.